This T cell receptor beta chain stems from a study of OX40 agonist ivuxolimab in advanced cancers. Study context: Hepatocellular carcinoma, melanoma, renal cell or head and neck cancer was diagnosed in the dose-escalation patients.

The germline V gene has CDR1 SGHNT and CDR2 YYREEE (reference sequence). CDR3 length: 13 amino acids. Trimming removed 6 bases at V and 2 bases at J, with 10 bases between. The sample holds a few counts of this clone. TCRdb's table, derived via immunoSEQ multiplex PCR, lists solely in-frame clones and lacks some. The data hold some 70,000 clones, with around 90% observed a single time. This chain uses TRBV5-4 with TRBJ2-3; no clear D gene. The origin of this receptor is an adult with an advanced solid tumor such as melanoma, head and neck, liver or kidney cancer. The sequences come from CD4+ or CD8+ T cells sorted from blood, collected in a trial of the OX40 agonist ivuxolimab. The CDR3 region has the DNA TGTGCCAGCACCTTCATATCCACAGATACGCAGTATTTT. It translates to CASTFISTDTQYF.